Sequencing of this T cell receptor (beta chain) was carried out in a study of T cells in Graves' hyperthyroidism and ophthalmopathy. Background on the study: Prior to any treatment, at the point of initial diagnosis, peripheral blood was collected.

Patients with ophthalmopathy all had a Clinical Activity Score of at least 3, a NOSPECS grade of at least 4 and duration under 3 months. The study based diagnoses on clinical symptoms, serum thyroxine and TRAb, thyroid ultrasound and orbital computed tomography. Using more than 7.5 ml of fresh peripheral blood, PBMCs were prepared. Authors of the study amplified TCR beta CDR3 regions from RNA transcripts. With the HTBI primer set, the TCR CDR3 went through a first round of RT-PCR. TCRdb re-analysed the multiplex PCR reads in MiXCR, keeping a single row per CDR3 protein. The data show about 52,000 distinct CDR3 sequences, with roughly 50% seen just once and roughly a tenth held by the top ten. The CDR3 is made up of 14 amino acids. Germline V CDR1 and CDR2: SNHLY, FYNNEI. V shed 8 bases and J shed 2 bases, with 13 bases lying between them.

Sequencing was carried out using blood. This chain connects TRBV2 to TRBJ2-1; D is possibly TRBD2 (5 bases). This receptor was obtained from a woman aged 45 to 65 with Graves' ophthalmopathy. CDR3 sequence (DNA): TGTGCCAGCGGGAGCGGAACTACCTACAATGAGCAGTTCTTC. Its protein product is CASGSGTTYNEQFF.